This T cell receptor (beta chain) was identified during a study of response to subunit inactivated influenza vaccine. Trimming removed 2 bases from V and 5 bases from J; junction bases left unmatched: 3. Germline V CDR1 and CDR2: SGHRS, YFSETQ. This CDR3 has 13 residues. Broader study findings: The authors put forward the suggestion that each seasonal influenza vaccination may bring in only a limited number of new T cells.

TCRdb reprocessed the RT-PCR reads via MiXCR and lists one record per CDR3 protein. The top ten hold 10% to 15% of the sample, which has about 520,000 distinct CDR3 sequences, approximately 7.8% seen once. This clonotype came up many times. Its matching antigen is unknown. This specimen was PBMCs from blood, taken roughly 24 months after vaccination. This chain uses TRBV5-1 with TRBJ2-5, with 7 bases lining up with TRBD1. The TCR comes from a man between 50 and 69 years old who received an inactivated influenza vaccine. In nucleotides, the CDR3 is TGCGCCAGCAGCTTCACAGGGGTGGAGACCCAGTACTTC. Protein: CASSFTGVETQYF.